This T cell receptor beta chain was identified during a study of circulating CD8 cells and anti-PD-1 response in melanoma. From live CD3+CD8+TCRalphabeta+ cells, four PD-1 and/or TIGIT subsets were sorted. Using approximately 14 ng of total RNA, TCR libraries were made with the QIAseq Immune Repertoire TCR panel. One entry per CDR3 protein, called by TCRdb with MiXCR from the reads. The repertoire holds about 450 distinct CDR3 sequences, with more than 6% as singletons. The CDR3 length is 16 residues. Germline lookup yields CDR1 DFQATT and CDR2 SNEGSKA (reference sequence). Trimming took off 1 base at V and 8 bases at J, with 18 bases between the two ends. Study results and caveats: Tumor reactivity was tested by peptide assays on expanded sorted subsets.

In its sample, this clonotype is medium-sized. The antigen remains undetermined. A much more abundant neighbour one base away suggests this may be a read error. The missing conserved phenylalanine or tryptophan at the end of this CDR3 makes a read error likely. This chain connects TRBV20-1 to TRBJ1-6; D perhaps matches TRBD1 (5 bases). This clonotype was obtained from a human donor with melanoma. Sequenced material: CD8+ T cells from PBMCs, taken at baseline or after one month of anti-PD-1 therapy (not recorded which). The CDR3 region has the DNA TGCAGTGCTAGAGGGGAACGTCAGGACATAGATTCACCCCTCCACTCT. Residues: CSARGERQDIDSPLHS.